The 19 T cell receptor beta chains reported below all come from one sample, sequenced in a study of T cells after yellow fever vaccination. TCRdb analysed the 5' RACE reads with MiXCR anew, one entry per CDR3 protein. This sample has some 350,000 distinct CDR3 sequences, with around 6.5% found just once. The sample was PBMCs, taken 5 days after the yellow fever booster vaccination. These receptors were obtained from a man aged 25 to 40 who received the YFV17D yellow fever vaccine.

A few counts support this clonotype. The chain has TRBV6-1 and TRBJ2-6; D is uncertain. The CDR3 length is 13 residues. Trimming took off 7 bases at V and 0 bases at J, with 4 bases between the two ends. Germline CDR1 reads MNHNS; CDR2 reads SASEGT. The CDR3 region is CASMISGANVLTF. Here the CDR3 DNA reads TGTGCCAGCATGATCTCTGGGGCCAACGTCCTGACTTTC.

The chain carries TRBV24-1 and TRBJ2-3, with TRBD2 identical over 16 bases. The CDR3 runs to 19 residues. J gave up 5 bases and V 3 bases, and 10 bases lay outside the gene matches. Germline-derived CDR1 and CDR2 are KGHDR and SFDVKD. The CDR3 nucleotides read TGTGCCACCAGTGATCCGGGACTAGCGGGAGGGCCTGGTGAAGATACGCAGTATTTT. Its protein is CATSDPGLAGGPGEDTQYF.

Only a few counts were recorded for this clonotype. The chain employs TRBV12-3 or TRBV12-4 and TRBJ2-2; D remains ambiguous. Trimming cost V 5 bases and J 3 bases, with 10 bases left between them. The CDR3 is 14 amino acids. The CDR3 here is CASSGEGYTGELFF. CDR3 nucleotides: TGTGCCAGCAGTGGGGAAGGGTACACCGGGGAGCTGTTTTTT.

The gene calls are TRBV7-9 and TRBJ2-1; perhaps TRBD2 as D (6 bases). The CDR3 sequence is 13 residues long. The germline V gene has CDR1 SEHNR and CDR2 FQNEAQ (reference sequence). V lost 5 bases, J lost 16 bases, and 21 bases lay in between. The CDR3 spells CASSPKGLPTRFF. In DNA, the CDR3 is TGTGCCAGCAGCCCTAAAGGACTACCCACACGCTTCTTC.

This clonotype was found many times. V is TRBV5-1 and J is TRBJ2-1; maybe TRBD1 (5 bases). The CDR3 covers 18 residues. The V end was cut by 0 bases, the J end by 1 base, with 17 bases between. Germline CDR1 is SGHRS and CDR2 is YFSETQ. In DNA form, the CDR3 reads TGCGCCAGCAGCTTGGGCCCCCTAGGGGCAGATTCCTACAATGAGCAGTTCTTC. Translated, it gives CASSLGPLGADSYNEQFF. The full variable domain, completed using reference TRBV5-1 and TRBJ2-1, is KAGVTQTPRYLIKTRGQQVTLSCSPISGHRSVSWYQQTPGQGLQFLFEYFSETQRNKGNFPGRFSGRQFSNSRSEMNVSTLELGDSALYLCASSLGPLGADSYNEQFFGPGTRLTVL.

The table lists this clonotype with a few counts. Germline is not matched at one junction end, which may reflect a read error. The chain has TRBV20-1 and TRBJ2-7; D remains unclear. Germline V CDR1 and CDR2: DFQATT, SNEGSKA (reference sequence). The CDR3 extends over 16 amino acids. The CDR3 sequence is CCARDPQRTPPLEQYF. CDR3 in DNA: TGCTGTGCTAGAGATCCCCAGCGTACGCCTCCTCTTGAGCAGTACTTC.

The rearrangement links TRBV18 to TRBJ2-5; 10 nucleotides agree with TRBD2. J was trimmed by 4 bases and V by 4 bases; bases with no gene match: 9. Germline V gene lookup returns CDR1 KGHSH and CDR2 LQKENI. This CDR3 has 16 amino acids. CDR3 amino acids: CASSLSSPSGRETQYF. As DNA, the CDR3 is TGTGCCAGCTCACTATCTTCTCCTAGCGGGAGAGAGACCCAGTACTTC.

This clonotype has only a few counts. The chain has TRBV7-9 and TRBJ2-1; no clear D. Trimming removed 3 bases at V and 2 bases at J, with 8 bases between. Germline assignment: CDR1 SEHNR and CDR2 FQNEAQ (reference sequence). The CDR3 is 14 amino acids. CDR3 amino acids: CASSFSQAYNEQFF. The CDR3 DNA reads TGTGCCAGCAGCTTCAGTCAGGCCTACAATGAGCAGTTCTTC.

Only a few counts were recorded for this clonotype. The V call is TRBV29-1, the J call TRBJ2-2; D gene ambiguous. Trimming stripped 5 bases from V and 0 bases from J, with 7 bases between. The CDR3 totals 13 residues. Germline CDR1 is SQVTM and CDR2 is ANQGSEA. CDR3 bases: TGCAGCGTTAAGGGAACGAACACCGGGGAGCTGTTTTTT. Translating it yields CSVKGTNTGELFF.

This clonotype was counted a few times. The V call is TRBV11-2, the J call TRBJ2-1; 7 positions agree with TRBD2. V shed 5 bases and J 0 bases; nucleotides not matched to a gene: 4. From germline, CDR1 is SGHAT and CDR2 FQNNGV. The CDR3 has 15 residues. The DNA for the CDR3 is TGTGCCAGCAGCGGCGGGAGTAGCTCCTACAATGAGCAGTTCTTC. This encodes CASSGGSSSYNEQFF. Complete variable domain (other parts from reference TRBV11-2 and TRBJ2-1): EAGVAQSPRYKIIEKRQSVAFWCNPISGHATLYWYQQILGQGPKLLIQFQNNGVVDDSQLPKDRFSAERLKGVDSTLKIQPAKLEDSAVYLCASSGGSSSYNEQFFGPGTRLTVL.

There are many counts of this clonotype. The rearrangement uses TRBV12-3 or TRBV12-4 and TRBJ1-1; a possible D gene is TRBD1 (5 bases). V was cut by 2 bases and J by 0 bases, with 10 bases left in between. The CDR3 contains 15 residues. The DNA for the CDR3 is TGTGCCAGCAGTTTACGGGGGAACCTGAACACTGAAGCTTTCTTT. Translation: CASSLRGNLNTEAFF.

The sample holds many counts of this clonotype. The V gene is TRBV5-6, the J gene TRBJ2-1, with 7 bases that match TRBD2. Trimming removed 0 bases from V and 1 base from J; junction bases left unmatched: 13. Per the germline V gene, CDR1 is SGHDT and CDR2 is YYEEEE. The CDR3 is 19 residues long. CDR3 DNA sequence: TGTGCCAGCAGCTTGGCCTTCTTGGCGGGAGTTGGTTCCTACAATGAGCAGTTCTTC. This encodes CASSLAFLAGVGSYNEQFF.

This clonotype has only a few counts. This chain uses TRBV5-1 with TRBJ1-4; TRBD1 might be the D (5 bases). CDR1 is SGHRS, CDR2 YFSETQ, per germline. V was pared by 0 bases and J by 6 bases, with 9 bases between. The CDR3 spans 14 residues. The CDR3 DNA reads TGCGCCAGCAGCTTGGATGGCAGGGATGAAAAACTGTTTTTT. Residues: CASSLDGRDEKLFF.

This clonotype was seen many times. The chain carries TRBV5-5 and TRBJ2-5, with TRBD1 matching 8 bases. CDR3 length equals 15 residues. V trimming: 2 bases; J trimming: 5 bases; junction bases outside the gene matches: 8. CDR1 and CDR2 (germline): SGHKS, YYEKEE (reference sequence). Here the CDR3 DNA reads TGTGCCAGCAGCTTTCTTACAGGGGGTGGGGAGACCCAGTACTTC. It translates to CASSFLTGGGETQYF.

This clonotype was picked up a small number of times. The gene calls are TRBV3-1 and TRBJ2-1; 8 bases line up with TRBD2. The CDR3 has 16 residues. CDR1 is LGHDT, CDR2 YNNKEL, per germline (reference sequence). Germline trimming cut 4 bases from V and 8 bases from J; bases unmatched to any gene: 13. The CDR3 loop reads CASSPRGTGGPYEQFF. DNA for the CDR3: TGTGCCAGCAGCCCCCGAGGAACGGGAGGGCCTTATGAGCAGTTCTTC.

This clonotype was seen only a few times. The CDR3 DNA sequence: TGCAGTGCTAGTCGGGACTATTCCTACAATGAGCAGTTCTTC. This codes for CSASRDYSYNEQFF. This rearrangement joins TRBV20-1 to TRBJ2-1; TRBD2 matches at 7 bases. The CDR3 contains 14 residues. With V trimmed by 3 bases and J by 1 base, 3 bases remained unmatched. Germline V gives CDR1 DFQATT, CDR2 SNEGSKA (reference sequence).

This clonotype was observed a few times. The chain combines TRBV15 with TRBJ2-3; D is ambiguous. The CDR3 runs 14 residues. Between the trimmed V and J ends, which lost 6 bases and 2 bases, there was a span of 12 bases. CDR1 LNHNV and CDR2 YYDKDF come from the germline V gene (reference sequence). This CDR3 reads CATSRDMNTDTQYF. As DNA, the CDR3 is TGTGCCACCAGTAGGGATATGAACACAGATACGCAGTATTTT.

This rearrangement joins TRBV20-1 to TRBJ2-7; 7 nucleotides line up with TRBD2. Trimming took 3 bases from V and 0 from J; bases not matched to a gene: 5. The germline V gene encodes CDR1 DFQATT and CDR2 SNEGSKA (reference sequence). The CDR3 has 14 amino acids. CDR3 sequence reads: CSARSPSGSYEQYF. CDR3 sequence (DNA): TGCAGTGCTAGGTCCCCTAGCGGCTCCTACGAGCAGTACTTC.

This clonotype was detected ten times or more. The chain combines TRBV5-5 with TRBJ2-4; possible D gene TRBD1, 5 bases. This CDR3 has 16 residues. The germline V gene has CDR1 SGHKS and CDR2 YYEKEE (reference sequence). Trimming took off 4 bases at V and 0 bases at J, with 14 bases between the two ends. CDR3: CASSQTRTLAKNIQYF. The CDR3 coding sequence is TGTGCCAGCAGCCAGACCCGGACACTAGCCAAAAACATTCAGTACTTC.